This TCR beta chain was documented in a study of T cell repertoires in cytomegalovirus infection. Study overall: From public TCR beta signatures came an indication of both CMV infection and matching HLA type.

Using its own MiXCR run on the reads, TCRdb lists one record per CDR3 protein. The sample includes nearly 650,000 distinct CDR3 sequences, approximately 24% seen only once; the top ten take less than 10%. About this clonotype itself: Its target is not known.

Study-wide points: Clonotypes of TCR beta that were HLA-C-restricted and CMV-specific dominated the ex vivo response. Cumulative frequency (of public TCR beta family members) identified carriers of CMV plus the relevant HLA.

This TCR derives from a human donor in good health (CMV status not recorded). Some clones in this sample may be carry-over from other donors' samples. The sequenced sample consisted of CD8+ T cells from PBMCs.

The CDR3, as DNA: TGTGCCAGTAGTGAAGGGGCCAGAAACTATGGCTACACCTTC. It codes for CASSEGARNYGYTF. V gene TRBV19 combines with J gene TRBJ1-2, with D perhaps matching TRBD1 (5 bases). Germline V gives CDR1 LNHDA, CDR2 SQIVND (reference sequence). CDR3 length: 14 residues. V shed 5 bases and J shed 2 bases, with 12 bases lying between them.